These 22 T cell receptor beta chains were sequenced from one sample in a study of blood T cell repertoires in COVID-19. The assay was immunoSEQ multiplex PCR, and TCRdb's table has in-frame clones only and misses some. The sample lists 150,000 to 250,000 clones; about four fifths were seen once. Sequencing was performed on peripheral blood. Source of these receptors: a woman aged 40 to 50 with COVID-19, enrolled during active disease.

The genes are TRBV19 and TRBJ1-2, with a possible D match to TRBD1 (6 bases). The CDR3 extends over 12 amino acids. Germline CDR1 LNHDA, CDR2 SQIVND (reference sequence). V lost 4 bases and J lost 8, with 11 bases in between. CDR3 nucleotides: TGTGCCAGTAGTACTACAGGGTTCGGCTACACCTTC. The encoded protein is CASSTTGFGYTF.

The chain couples TRBV5-1 to TRBJ2-3; 10 nucleotides agree with TRBD2. CDR1 is SGHRS and CDR2 is YFSETQ in the germline V gene. V lost 4 bases to trimming and J lost 3 bases; unmatched junction nucleotides: 11. The CDR3 is 17 residues long. In DNA form, the CDR3 reads TGCGCCAGCAGCGGGGGACTAGCGCCAGCTGGGACAGATACGCAGTATTTT. It codes for CASSGGLAPAGTDTQYF.

J is TRBJ2-3 and V is TRBV4-2, with D possibly TRBD2 on 5 matching bases. Trimming pared 1 base from V and 4 bases from J, leaving 12 bases between. Per the germline V gene, CDR1 is LGHNA and CDR2 is YNFKEQ. This CDR3 spans 15 amino acids. The CDR3 sequence: CASSQALGGPDTQYF. CDR3 nucleotides: TGTGCCAGCAGCCAAGCCCTAGGAGGCCCAGATACGCAGTATTTT.

This clone showed up just once. The CDR3 coding sequence is TGTGCCATCAGTGAATCCCACAACAATGAGCAGTTCTTC. This encodes CAISESHNNEQFF. The gene calls are TRBV10-3 and TRBJ2-1; D is unresolved. The CDR3 has 13 residues. The germline V and J ends were trimmed by 3 bases and 5 bases, with 8 bases remaining between them. Germline CDR1 reads ENHRY; CDR2 reads SYGVKD.

The V and J genes are TRBV5-1 and TRBJ2-2; 10 bases are a match to TRBD2. Germline CDR1 reads SGHRS; CDR2 reads YFSETQ. Unmatched junction bases numbered 4, after V lost 3 bases and J lost 8 bases. This CDR3 is built from 14 residues. CDR3 amino acids: CASSSLAGEGELFF. CDR3 in DNA: TGCGCCAGCAGCTCGCTAGCGGGGGAAGGGGAGCTGTTTTTT. Variable domain in full (rest from reference TRBV5-1 and TRBJ2-2): KAGVTQTPRYLIKTRGQQVTLSCSPISGHRSVSWYQQTPGQGLQFLFEYFSETQRNKGNFPGRFSGRQFSNSRSEMNVSTLELGDSALYLCASSSLAGEGELFFGEGSRLTVL.

This clone was counted once. The chain couples TRBV10-1 to TRBJ2-1, with 11 nucleotides matching TRBD2. The CDR3 covers 15 residues. In germline, CDR1 is WNHNN, CDR2 SYGVQD (reference sequence). Trimming removed 6 bases from V and 9 bases from J; junction bases left unmatched: 10. CDR3 bases: TGCGCCAGCAGCCCCGGGACTAGCGGAAGAGGTGAGCAGTTCTTC. Amino acids: CASSPGTSGRGEQFF.

The V and J genes are TRBV19 and TRBJ1-3, with 7 bases matching TRBD1. V gave up 5 bases and J gave up 0 bases; unmatched junction bases: 1. CDR1 and CDR2 from the germline V gene are LNHDA and SQIVND (reference sequence). The CDR3 is made up of 14 amino acids. The CDR3, as DNA: TGTGCCAGTAGTGACAGGGACTCTGGAAACACCATATATTTT. It specifies CASSDRDSGNTIYF.

The chain links TRBV15 to TRBJ2-1, with D possibly matching TRBD2 (6 bases). The CDR3 contains 18 residues. Germline CDR1 LNHNV, CDR2 YYDKDF (reference sequence). V lost 1 base, J lost 3 bases, and 19 bases lay in between. CDR3 nucleotides: TGTGCCACCAGCAGAGCCAAAAACGGGCTCGGGGGCTACAATGAGCAGTTCTTC. Protein product: CATSRAKNGLGGYNEQFF. The complete variable domain, with remaining parts taken from reference TRBV15 and TRBJ2-1, reads DAMVIQNPRYQVTQFGKPVTLSCSQTLNHNVMYWYQQKSSQAPKLLFHYYDKDFNNEADTPDNFQSRRPNTSFCFLDIRSPGLGDTAMYLCATSRAKNGLGGYNEQFFGPGTRLTVL.

This clone was detected many times. The V call is TRBV5-1, the J call TRBJ2-3, with D perhaps TRBD2 (5 bases). Germline V gene sequence: CDR1 SGHRS, CDR2 YFSETQ. Between the trimmed V and J ends, which lost 2 bases and 2 bases, there was a span of 12 bases. There are 15 residues in the CDR3. Here the CDR3 reads CASSLAARNTDTQYF. The CDR3, as DNA: TGCGCCAGCAGCTTAGCGGCCCGCAACACAGATACGCAGTATTTT.

This clone was seen just once. The gene calls are TRBV4-2 and TRBJ2-7; a weak D match, TRBD1 (6 bases). The germline gives CDR1 LGHNA, CDR2 YNFKEQ. V lost 1 base and J lost 0, with 13 bases in between. The CDR3 runs to 16 residues. CDR3 sequence reads: CASSQGSGTPSYEQYF. The DNA of the CDR3 is TGTGCCAGCAGCCAAGGGTCCGGGACACCCTCCTACGAGCAGTACTTC.

The chain uses TRBV5-1 and TRBJ2-3, with D possibly being TRBD2 (5 bases). V was shortened by 0 bases and J by 3 bases, with 17 bases between the two germline ends. This CDR3 spans 17 amino acids. The germline CDR1 and CDR2 sequences are SGHRS and YFSETQ. This CDR3 is CASSLGGRRQPTDTQYF. The CDR3 DNA reads as TGCGCCAGCAGCTTGGGTGGCCGGAGGCAACCAACAGATACGCAGTATTTT.

The sample holds one count of this clone. V gene TRBV9 combines with J gene TRBJ1-2; a weak D match, TRBD1 (5 bases). The germline gives CDR1 SGDLS, CDR2 YYNGEE. Trimming shortened V by 3 bases and J by 3 bases, and 12 bases separated the two germline ends. This CDR3 has 14 residues. DNA for the CDR3: TGTGCCAGCAGCGCAGGGTCGAGAGACTATGGCTACACCTTC. This gives the protein CASSAGSRDYGYTF.

The V and J genes are TRBV5-1 and TRBJ1-2; D possibly corresponds to TRBD1 (5 bases). Germline V gene lookup returns CDR1 SGHRS and CDR2 YFSETQ. This CDR3 region has 16 residues. V was trimmed by 4 bases and J by 4 bases, leaving 20 bases between them. The CDR3 bases are TGCGCCAGCAGCCCGGGAAGCGCGGGGACGTCCTATGGCTACACCTTC. Its protein is CASSPGSAGTSYGYTF.

To note about this clone: A much larger clone sits a single nucleotide away, making a read error possible. The rearrangement uses TRBV4-1 and TRBJ2-5; 8 bases map to TRBD1. Germline assignment: CDR1 MGHRA and CDR2 YSYEKL. The CDR3 totals 16 residues. This chain's CDR3 is CARSRLPGQGQETQYF. CDR3 bases: TGCGCCCGCAGCCGCCTCCCCGGACAGGGCCAAGAGACCCAGTACTTC.

This chain links TRBV7-2 with TRBJ2-5; 7 bases are a match to TRBD1. The V segment lost 2 bases and the J segment 5 bases; nucleotides outside the gene matches: 8. Germline values: CDR1 SGHTA, CDR2 FQGNSA. The CDR3 is 15 amino acids. The CDR3 DNA sequence: TGTGCCAGCAGCTTACTTACGGCACAGGGGGAGACCCAGTACTTC. As protein: CASSLLTAQGETQYF.

As to this clone: A junction end diverges from the germline sequence, so it may reflect a read error. This chain uses TRBV6-4 with TRBJ2-3; TRBD2 is a possible D gene (5 bases). The CDR3 is 15 residues long. Germline V gene sequence: CDR1 MRHNA, CDR2 SNTAGT. CDR3 coding DNA: TGTGCCAGCAGTGAAGGAGGAGCCGCCTCAGAAACGCAGTATTTT. Translated: CASSEGGAASETQYF.

Here the CDR3 DNA reads TGTGCCAGCAGAGTAAACAGGGTGCTGAGTGAAAAACTGTTTTTT. This gives the protein CASRVNRVLSEKLFF. The chain couples TRBV6-5 to TRBJ1-4; tentative D call: TRBD1 (6 bases). Trimming pared 6 bases from V and 7 bases from J, leaving 18 bases between. This CDR3 spans 15 amino acids. Germline V lookup: CDR1 MNHEY, CDR2 SVGAGI.

This clone appeared once. V is TRBV10-3 and J is TRBJ2-2; 8 bases agree with TRBD2. The V and J ends lost 3 bases and 7 bases, in that order; junction bases with no gene match: 13. The CDR3 extends over 17 amino acids. Per the germline V gene, CDR1 is ENHRY and CDR2 is SYGVKD. The CDR3 loop reads CAISDAGGRRRDGELFF. The CDR3 coding sequence is TGTGCCATCAGTGACGCGGGAGGCCGCCGCAGAGACGGGGAGCTGTTTTTT.

The J gene is TRBJ1-1, the V gene TRBV11-2; 9 nucleotides agree with TRBD1. This CDR3 is 14 amino acids long. Germline V gene sequence: CDR1 SGHAT, CDR2 FQNNGV. The V segment lost 1 base and the J segment 10 bases; nucleotides outside the gene matches: 7. The CDR3 loop is CASSLAPGQGTAFF. The DNA of the CDR3 is TGTGCCAGCAGCTTAGCGCCGGGACAGGGTACAGCTTTCTTT.

This chain uses TRBV24-1 with TRBJ1-2; 7 bases are shared with TRBD1. The germline CDR1 and CDR2 sequences are KGHDR and SFDVKD. Losses at the gene ends were 2 bases for V and 8 bases for J; bases not matched to a gene: 4. The CDR3 spans 13 residues. CDR3 amino acids: CATSDSGQTGYTF. In nucleotides, the CDR3 is TGTGCCACCAGTGATTCGGGACAGACGGGCTACACCTTC.

V and J are TRBV7-8 and TRBJ1-3, with 8 bases identical to TRBD1. This CDR3 is built from 14 residues. V was pared by 4 bases and J by 2 bases, with 1 base of the junction left unmatched. Germline CDR1 reads SGHVS; CDR2 reads FQNEAQ. DNA for the CDR3: TGTGCCAGCAGCTCACAGGGGGCTGGAAACACCATATATTTT. It is translated as CASSSQGAGNTIYF.

The V gene is TRBV6-4, the J gene TRBJ2-1; TRBD2 might be the D (5 bases). The CDR3 sequence is 16 residues long. Germline assignment: CDR1 MRHNA and CDR2 SNTAGT. The ends were cut back, 3 bases at V and 1 base at J, with 13 bases in the middle. CDR3: CASSDREGPSYNEQFF. CDR3 sequence (DNA): TGTGCCAGCAGTGATCGTGAGGGTCCATCCTACAATGAGCAGTTCTTC.